This TCR beta chain comes out of a study of blood T cell repertoires in COVID-19. Study details: Sites across the United States, Italy and Spain contributed samples from acute and convalescent COVID-19. PBMCs, B-cell-depleted T cells, or T cells were the source of the cDNA or gDNA that made up the material.

Authors' processing steps: Estimation of nucleated cell counts relied on the amplification of reference gene primers. Assay used: immunoSEQ multiplex PCR; TCRdb lists only in-frame clones, some missing. V, J and clone size are those of that table, while D and trimming were read from the DNA. The sample lists fewer than 350,000 clones, 70% to 90% seen once, with about 12% in the top ten. CDR3 length: 16 residues. With 4 bases removed from V and 2 bases from J, the gap between germline ends came to 15 bases. Germline V gives CDR1 MNHNS, CDR2 SASEGT. Those enrolled in Seattle joined during active infection and were followed longitudinally afterward.

Input material: peripheral blood. This chain joins TRBV6-1 and TRBJ1-5; D possibly corresponds to TRBD1 (5 bases). This TCR came from a woman in her thirties with COVID-19, enrolled during active disease. This CDR3 reads CASSARLRGGNQPQHF. Written as DNA, the CDR3 is TGTGCCAGCAGTGCCAGGCTTAGGGGTGGCAATCAGCCCCAGCATTTT.